This T cell receptor (beta chain) originates from a study of shared clonotypes between healthy human individuals. Some clones are missing from TCRdb's copy, which holds only in-frame ones; the method was immunoSEQ multiplex PCR. In the table there are approximately 2,000,000 clones, roughly 90% of which are singletons. The length of the CDR3 is 15 residues. Germline V gene lookup returns CDR1 SGHRS and CDR2 YFSETQ. With V trimmed by 5 bases and J by 6 bases, 5 bases remained unmatched. The sequenced material came from naive CD4+ T cells from PBMCs. The subset here: CD45RA+ positively selected. The chain combines TRBV5-1 with TRBJ2-1; 13 bases line up with TRBD2. This clonotype was sampled from a man between 18 and 35 years old in good health. Some clones in this sample may be carry-over from other donors' samples. CDR3 loop: CASRILAGGSNEQFF. The CDR3 nucleotides are TGCGCCAGCAGAATACTAGCGGGAGGGTCCAATGAGCAGTTCTTC.